This T cell receptor beta chain was sequenced in a study of cytomegalovirus exposure and HLA in healthy donors. The study ran its PCR with 60 Vbeta and 13 Jbeta primers. The repertoire was sequenced with immunoSEQ multiplex PCR; TCRdb's copy has only in-frame clones and lacks some. The sample carries around 200,000 clones, about 62% recorded once. Whole-study findings and limits: Altogether, 150 to 200 TCR beta chains were recorded as cytomegalovirus-associated.

The germline gives CDR1 PRHDT, CDR2 FYEKMQ (reference sequence). V was shortened by 2 bases and J by 3 bases, with 11 bases between the two germline ends. The CDR3 is 14 amino acids. Note on this clone: Its specificity is unknown.

Specimen: PBMCs. J is TRBJ2-7 and V is TRBV13; TRBD1 is a possible D gene (6 bases). The receptor was isolated from a middle-aged man in good health and CMV-seronegative. CDR3: CASSLNTDSYEQYF. CDR3 DNA sequence: TGTGCCAGCAGCTTAAATACGGACAGCTACGAGCAGTACTTC.